These T cell receptor beta chains were read from a single sample in a study of yellow fever vaccine responses in identical twins. TCRdb analysed the RT-PCR reads with MiXCR anew, one entry per CDR3 protein. Of thousands of distinct CDR3 sequences detected, roughly 89% appear once; the ten largest clones hold 1.5% to 2%. The sample here was T cells from blood (PBMCs), unsorted or a sorted subset (not recorded which), taken before or after yellow fever vaccination (not recorded which). Every receptor here comes from a young woman who received the yellow fever vaccine. Each CDR3 is given with its conserved first and last residue. The order of the fields is V gene, clone size, J gene, D gene, CDR3 DNA, CDR3 protein. D genes are given only for firm matches. The size entry is marked missing in some rows and otherwise reads once, few, many or a size class.

TRBV13,NA,TRBJ2-3,TRBD2,TGTGCCAGCCTGCTAGGACTAGCGGGGGGGCAAGATACGCAGTATTTT,CASLLGLAGGQDTQYF
TRBV11-3,NA,TRBJ2-1,TRBD2,TGTGCCAGCAGCAGTGGGACTAGCGGGCAAAGCTCCTACAATGAGCAGTTCTTC,CASSSGTSGQSSYNEQFF
TRBV23-1,NA,TRBJ1-5,NA,TGCGCCAGCCCTCGGGGTACTAATCAGCCCCAGCATTTT,CASPRGTNQPQHF
TRBV28,NA,TRBJ2-4,NA,TGTGCCAGCAGGTCCTACCCCCAGGGAGCCAAAAACATTCAGTACTTC,CASRSYPQGAKNIQYF
TRBV7-6,NA,TRBJ2-1,TRBD2,TGTGCCAGCAGCTGGACTAGCCCCTCCAATGAGCAGTTCTTC,CASSWTSPSNEQFF
TRBV11-3,NA,TRBJ2-5,TRBD1,TGTGCCAGCAGCTTAGGAGACAGGGAATCAGAGACCCAGTACTTC,CASSLGDRESETQYF
TRBV20-1,NA,TRBJ2-7,TRBD1,TGCAGTGCTAGCCCAAGACAGGGGGCTATATACGAGCAGTACTTC,CSASPRQGAIYEQYF
TRBV12-3/TRBV12-4,NA,TRBJ1-2,NA,TGTGCCAGCAGAGATGGGGGAATTATGGGCTACACCTTC,CASRDGGIMGYTF
TRBV14,once,TRBJ2-7,TRBD1,TGTGCCAGCAGCCATCCTACAGGGGTGGGCGAGCAGTACTTC,CASSHPTGVGEQYF
TRBV2,few,TRBJ2-1,NA,TGTGCCAGCAGTGTTCGGCAGTACAATGAGCAGTTCTTC,CASSVRQYNEQFF
TRBV11-1,NA,TRBJ2-1,NA,TGTGCCAGCACCCCGGGGGCGGGTGAGCAGTTCTTC,CASTPGAGEQFF
TRBV20-1,NA,TRBJ2-7,TRBD2,TGCAGTGCTAGAGAGATCTCCACTAGCGGGGAGTTCTACGAGCAGTACTTC,CSAREISTSGEFYEQYF
TRBV25-1,NA,TRBJ2-7,TRBD2,TGTGCCAGCATCCCCACGGGAGGCCCCGTTTACGAGCAGTACTTC,CASIPTGGPVYEQYF
TRBV27,NA,TRBJ2-7,NA,TGTGCCAGCAGTTTAAGAGGGGGTACCTACGAGCAGTACTTC,CASSLRGGTYEQYF
TRBV24-1,NA,TRBJ2-1,NA,TGTGCCACCAGTATCAGGGGGGCCGATGAGCAGTTCTTC,CATSIRGADEQFF
TRBV28,NA,TRBJ2-1,NA,TGTGCCAGCAGTTTAGTAGGATACAATGAGCAGTTCTTC,CASSLVGYNEQFF
TRBV29-1,NA,TRBJ2-1,NA,TGCAGCGTTGATTATCAGGGGAAGAGCTACAATGAGCAGTTCTTC,CSVDYQGKSYNEQFF
TRBV11-3,NA,TRBJ2-1,TRBD1,TGTGCCAGCAGCTTAGAAGGGGGCGGAAACAATGAGCAGTTCTTC,CASSLEGGGNNEQFF
TRBV7-6,NA,TRBJ2-1,NA,TGTGCCAGCAGCTCCACGGTCTCCTACAATGAGCAGTTCTTC,CASSSTVSYNEQFF
TRBV3-1,NA,TRBJ2-1,NA,TGTGCCAGCAGCCAAAACAACAATGAGCAGTTCTTC,CASSQNNNEQFF
TRBV2,NA,TRBJ2-7,NA,TGTGCCAGCAGTCTTACCTACGAGCAGTACTTC,CASSLTYEQYF
TRBV11-1,once,TRBJ2-1,TRBD2,TGTGCCAGCAGCCTGGGACTAGCGGGAGGGTTTCACAATGAGCAGTTCTTC,CASSLGLAGGFHNEQFF
TRBV10-3,NA,TRBJ2-2,NA,TGTGCCATCAGTGAGTCTTTCAGGCAAGACACCGGGGAGCTGTTTTTT,CAISESFRQDTGELFF
TRBV5-5,NA,TRBJ2-3,TRBD2,TGTGCCAGCAGTATCCTAGCGGGAGCCTCAGATACGCAGTATTTT,CASSILAGASDTQYF
TRBV21-1,NA,TRBJ2-1,NA,TGTGCCAGCAGTTCCCGGACTAGCGGGAGAGTATACAATGAGCAGTTCTTC,CASSSRTSGRVYNEQFF
TRBV4-2,NA,TRBJ1-6,NA,TGTGCCAGCAGCCGAATTCGGGGAGAGAATTCACCCCTCCACTTT,CASSRIRGENSPLHF
TRBV19,NA,TRBJ2-4,NA,TGTGCCAGTGAGAAGGGAAACATTCAGTACTTC,CASEKGNIQYF
TRBV15,NA,TRBJ1-5,NA,TGTGCCACCAGCAGAGAACCCCCCGCGTATCAGCCCCAGCATTTT,CATSREPPAYQPQHF
TRBV7-1,NA,TRBJ1-1,NA,TGTGCCAGCAGCTCAGCAGCAGCGCTGAACACTGAAGCTTTCTTT,CASSSAAALNTEAFF
TRBV18,NA,TRBJ2-7,TRBD1,TGTGCCAGCTCACCTAGGACAGGGGACGAGCAGTACTTC,CASSPRTGDEQYF
TRBV7-6,once,TRBJ2-7,NA,TGTGCCAGCAGCCTCAGACACGTCTACGAGCAGTACTTC,CASSLRHVYEQYF
TRBV29-1,NA,TRBJ2-7,NA,TGCAGCGTTGTCCCCCCAACATCCTACGAGCAGTACTTC,CSVVPPTSYEQYF
TRBV4-3,NA,TRBJ1-1,TRBD1,TGCGCCAGCAGCCAAGGAACAGGGGGCTTCGCTTTCTTT,CASSQGTGGFAFF
TRBV28,NA,TRBJ2-4,NA,TGTGCCAGTAAAACAGGAGGATTAGCCAAAAACATTCAGTACTTC,CASKTGGLAKNIQYF
TRBV11-1,NA,TRBJ2-5,TRBD2,TGTGCCAGCAGCTCTCCCGGGACTACCCAAGAGACCCAGTACTTC,CASSSPGTTQETQYF
TRBV6-2/TRBV6-3,NA,TRBJ1-4,NA,TGTGCCAGCAGTTACTCGATGAAAGGACGGGGACTGTTTTTT,CASSYSMKGRGLFF
TRBV11-3,NA,TRBJ1-1,NA,TGTGCCAGCAGCTTCCGGACAGCCGTTATAACTGAAGCTTTCTTT,CASSFRTAVITEAFF
TRBV14,NA,TRBJ2-5,NA,TGTGCCAGCAGCCCCAGGGTTGGGCCCCAGTACTTC,CASSPRVGPQYF
TRBV15,NA,TRBJ2-3,NA,TGTGCCACCAGCAGAGTATCCGTATGGGATACGCAGTATTTT,CATSRVSVWDTQYF
TRBV7-9,NA,TRBJ2-7,NA,TGTGCCAGCAGCTTATTAGAAGGAGTCGACGAGCAGTACTTC,CASSLLEGVDEQYF
TRBV11-1,NA,TRBJ2-7,NA,TGTGCCAGCAGCTCGCAGGCGAACGAGCAGTACTTC,CASSSQANEQYF